This TCR beta chain was retrieved from a study of early T cells in non-severe SARS-CoV-2 infection. As for the study in general: Unsorted whole-blood RNA was sequenced in bulk, leaving chains unpaired.

This clonotype was counted ten times or more. As part of library construction, unique molecular identifiers were attached to individual cDNA molecules. TCRdb ran MiXCR on the 5' RACE reads and lists one entry per CDR3 protein. The sample includes around 50,000 distinct CDR3 sequences, approximately 9.8% seen only once; the top ten take 7.5% to 9%. Sequencing input: whole blood. This clonotype originated in an adult who was a healthcare worker with PCR-confirmed SARS-CoV-2 infection or an uninfected control (not recorded which).

The CDR3 reads CATRAGALDTGELFF. The CDR3 DNA follows: TGTGCCACCAGAGCAGGGGCCTTAGACACCGGGGAGCTGTTTTTT. The gene calls are TRBV24-1 and TRBJ2-2; TRBD1 is a possible D gene (6 bases). Germline loops: CDR1 KGHDR, CDR2 SFDVKD. The V end was cut by 7 bases, the J end by 3 bases, with 14 bases between. This CDR3 contains 15 residues.